This T cell receptor beta chain was profiled in a study of cytomegalovirus exposure and HLA in healthy donors. From germline, CDR1 is SEHNR and CDR2 FQNEAQ (reference sequence). This CDR3 region has 17 residues. V was cut by 5 bases and J by 6 bases, with 24 bases left in between. The sample holds one count of this clone. Its cognate antigen is unknown. Amplification used 60 Vbeta primers and 13 Jbeta primers. Clones were sequenced by immunoSEQ multiplex PCR, and TCRdb holds only the in-frame ones, with some missing. The sample consists of 200,000 to 250,000 clones, 65% to 85% of them appearing once. Regarding donors, all were healthy bone marrow donors. General study points: Most subjects had HLA-A and HLA-B alleles reportedly predicted accurately by TCR beta sequences. A later analysis linked a missense DCLRE1C variant to TCR beta V- and J-gene trimming.

The chain carries TRBV7-9 and TRBJ2-3, with a weak D call TRBD1 (6 bases). The sample comprised PBMCs. This clonotype originated in a boy between 2 and 15 years old in good health and CMV-seronegative. CDR3 amino acids: CASSPQRTVRAEDTQYF. The CDR3 DNA is TGTGCCAGCAGCCCACAACGGACAGTCAGGGCGGAGGATACGCAGTATTTT.